This TCR beta chain was recorded in a study of shared clonotypes between healthy human individuals. About the research overall: A few men and a couple of women, aged 18 to 49, were donors.

A remark on this clone: The antigen is not known.

Study observations and caveats: When compared with the clonotypes that were shared by all four sorted-subset donors, the non-shared clonotypes turned out to have lower generation probabilities.

Sequencing used immunoSEQ multiplex PCR; TCRdb keeps in-frame clones, though not all of them. This table holds some 1,100,000 clones, around 78% found once. All donors were healthy HIV-negative adults lacking recent acute infections or vaccinations. The germline V and J ends were trimmed by 8 bases and 6 bases, with 16 bases remaining between them. CDR1 and CDR2 (germline): SNHLY, FYNNEI. The CDR3 length is 13 residues. The chain is built from TRBV2 and TRBJ1-2; no clear D gene. Input material: memory CD4+ T cells from PBMCs. Regarding subset: CD45RA-negative fraction. The clonotype comes from a man aged 18-30 years in good health. Some clones in this sample may be carry-over from other donors' samples. CDR3 DNA: TGTGCCAGCGTTTTTGTTGAGGGTAATGGCTACACCTTC. Translated, it gives CASVFVEGNGYTF.